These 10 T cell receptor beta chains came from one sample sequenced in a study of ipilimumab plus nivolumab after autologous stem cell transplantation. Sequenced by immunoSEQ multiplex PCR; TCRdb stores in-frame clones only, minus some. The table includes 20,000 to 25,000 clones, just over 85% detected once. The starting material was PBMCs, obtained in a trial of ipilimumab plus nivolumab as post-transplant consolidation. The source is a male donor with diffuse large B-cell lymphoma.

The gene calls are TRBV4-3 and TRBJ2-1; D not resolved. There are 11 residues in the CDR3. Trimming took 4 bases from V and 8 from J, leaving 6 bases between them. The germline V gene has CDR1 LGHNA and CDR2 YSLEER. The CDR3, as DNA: TGCGCCAGCAGCCTTGGGGATGAGCAGTTCTTC. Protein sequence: CASSLGDEQFF.

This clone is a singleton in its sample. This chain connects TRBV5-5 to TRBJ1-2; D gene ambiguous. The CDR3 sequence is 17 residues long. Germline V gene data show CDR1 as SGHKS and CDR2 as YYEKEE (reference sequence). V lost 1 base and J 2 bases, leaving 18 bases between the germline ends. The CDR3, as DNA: TGTGCCAGCAGCTTGTCCCCCCCCGGTACCCTGAACTATGGCTACACCTTC. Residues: CASSLSPPGTLNYGYTF.

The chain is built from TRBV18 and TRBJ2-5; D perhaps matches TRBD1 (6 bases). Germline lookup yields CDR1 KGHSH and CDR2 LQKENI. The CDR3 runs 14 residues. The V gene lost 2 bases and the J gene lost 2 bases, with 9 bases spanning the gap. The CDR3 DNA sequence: TGTGCCAGCTCACCAGGGGGCCAACAAGAGACCCAGTACTTC. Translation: CASSPGGQQETQYF. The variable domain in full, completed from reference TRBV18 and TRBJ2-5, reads NAGVMQNPRHLVRRRGQEARLRCSPMKGHSHVYWYRQLPEEGLKFMVYLQKENIIDESGMPKERFSAEFPKEGPSILRIQQVVRGDSAAYFCASSPGGQQETQYFGPGTRLLVL.

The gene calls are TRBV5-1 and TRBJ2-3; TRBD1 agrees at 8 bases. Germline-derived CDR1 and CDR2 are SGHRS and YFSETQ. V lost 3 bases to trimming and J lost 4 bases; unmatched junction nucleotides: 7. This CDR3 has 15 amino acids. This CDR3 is CASSSGQGDADTQYF. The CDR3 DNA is TGCGCCAGCAGCTCTGGACAGGGAGACGCAGATACGCAGTATTTT.

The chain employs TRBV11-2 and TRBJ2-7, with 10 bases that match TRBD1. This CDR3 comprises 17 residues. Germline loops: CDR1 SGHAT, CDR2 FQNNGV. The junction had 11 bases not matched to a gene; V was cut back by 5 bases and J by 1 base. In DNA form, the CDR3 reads TGTGCCAGCAGCAAAAATCCGGGACAGGGGTCATCCTACGAGCAGTACTTC. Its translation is CASSKNPGQGSSYEQYF.

This CDR3 reads CASSHEGKQGANYGYTF. As DNA, the CDR3 is TGCGCCAGCAGCCACGAGGGAAAACAGGGGGCTAACTATGGCTACACCTTC. The rearrangement uses TRBV4-1 and TRBJ1-2, with 8 bases that match TRBD1. The CDR3 has 17 residues. The germline V gene has CDR1 MGHRA and CDR2 YSYEKL. V lost 3 bases to trimming and J lost 0 bases; unmatched junction nucleotides: 9.

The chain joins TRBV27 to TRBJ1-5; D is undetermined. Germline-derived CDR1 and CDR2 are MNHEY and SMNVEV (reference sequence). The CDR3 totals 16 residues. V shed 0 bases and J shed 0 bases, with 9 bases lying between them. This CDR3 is CASSLSYVHSNQPQHF. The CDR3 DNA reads TGTGCCAGCAGTTTATCTTACGTCCATAGCAATCAGCCCCAGCATTTT.

CDR3 in amino acids: CASSIGRGQDEQYF. CDR3 nucleotide sequence: TGTGCCAGTAGTATTGGCAGGGGGCAGGACGAGCAGTACTTC. This chain uses TRBV19 with TRBJ2-7; 8 positions match TRBD1. The trim removed 3 bases at V and 5 bases at J, leaving 6 bases unmatched. The length of the CDR3 is 14 residues. Germline CDR1 reads LNHDA; CDR2 reads SQIVND (reference sequence).

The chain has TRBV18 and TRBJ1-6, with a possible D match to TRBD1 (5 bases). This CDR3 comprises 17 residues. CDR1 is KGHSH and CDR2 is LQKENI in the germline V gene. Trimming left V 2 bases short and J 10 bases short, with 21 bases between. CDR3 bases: TGTGCCAGCTCACCAAATGGACACTCGGGGGGAGCCTCACCCCTCCACTTT. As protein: CASSPNGHSGGASPLHF. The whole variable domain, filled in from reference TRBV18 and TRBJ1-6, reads NAGVMQNPRHLVRRRGQEARLRCSPMKGHSHVYWYRQLPEEGLKFMVYLQKENIIDESGMPKERFSAEFPKEGPSILRIQQVVRGDSAAYFCASSPNGHSGGASPLHFGNGTRLTVT.

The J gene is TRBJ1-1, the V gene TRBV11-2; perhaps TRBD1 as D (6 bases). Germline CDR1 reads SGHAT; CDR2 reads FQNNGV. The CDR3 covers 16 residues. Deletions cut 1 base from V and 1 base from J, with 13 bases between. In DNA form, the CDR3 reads TGTGCCAGCAGCTTAGGGACCGGACAGACGAACACTGAAGCTTTCTTT. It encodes CASSLGTGQTNTEAFF.